The sequence of this T cell receptor (beta chain) was determined in a study of T cell responses to AZD1222 COVID-19 vaccine. Overall study results and limits: Sampled repertoires all dated from after the peak T cell response.

About this clone: Its antigen is unidentified.

Germline V CDR1 and CDR2: LNHDA, SQIVND (reference sequence). The CDR3 totals 14 residues. Trimming took 6 bases from V and 3 from J; bases not matched to a gene: 3. The assay was immunoSEQ multiplex PCR, and TCRdb's table has in-frame clones only and misses some. The data hold 90,000 to 120,000 clones, with around 86% observed a single time. The chain couples TRBV19 to TRBJ2-2, with 8 bases aligning to TRBD1. Sequenced here: peripheral blood, sampled 28 days after the second dose of the MenACWY control vaccine. The receptor was isolated from an adult who received the MenACWY meningococcal vaccine as a control. As DNA, the CDR3 is TGTGCCAGTAGACTGACAGGGGACACCGGGGAGCTGTTTTTT. It specifies CASRLTGDTGELFF. Using reference TRBV19 and TRBJ2-2 for the parts outside the CDR3, the full variable domain is DGGITQSPKYLFRKEGQNVTLSCEQNLNHDAMYWYRQDPGQGLRLIYYSQIVNDFQKGDIAEGYSVSREKKESFPLTVTSAQKNPTAFYLCASRLTGDTGELFFGEGSRLTVL.